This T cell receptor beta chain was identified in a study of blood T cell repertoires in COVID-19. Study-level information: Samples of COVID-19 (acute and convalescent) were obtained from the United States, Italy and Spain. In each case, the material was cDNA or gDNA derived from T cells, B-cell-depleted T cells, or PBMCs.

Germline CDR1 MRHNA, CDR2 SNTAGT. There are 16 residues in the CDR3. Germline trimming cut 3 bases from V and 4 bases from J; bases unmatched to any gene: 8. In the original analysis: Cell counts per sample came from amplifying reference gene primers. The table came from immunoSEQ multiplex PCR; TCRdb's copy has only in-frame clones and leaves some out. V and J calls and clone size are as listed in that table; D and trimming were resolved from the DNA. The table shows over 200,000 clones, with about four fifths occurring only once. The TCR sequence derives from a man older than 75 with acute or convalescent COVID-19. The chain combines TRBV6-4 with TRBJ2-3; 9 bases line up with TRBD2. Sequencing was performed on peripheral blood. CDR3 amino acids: CASSEGTAGGADTQYF. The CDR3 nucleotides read TGTGCCAGCAGTGAAGGTACAGCGGGAGGAGCAGATACGCAGTATTTT.